This entry features one T cell receptor beta chain sequence. Many counts were recorded for this clonotype. The antigen it recognizes is unknown. Nothing much larger sits one base from this clone, and base qualities are not available. The data were taken from a study of early T cells in non-severe SARS-CoV-2 infection (dated by TCRdb to about 2021). About the investigation overall: TCR sequencing used bulk RNA from unsorted whole blood, so alpha and beta chains could not be paired. Beyond this particular receptor, the publication reports: VDJdb matching was skewed toward anti-spike CD8 responses and likely underestimated virus-specific expansions by missing private and CD4 specificities.

A case-control design nested within a healthcare worker cohort in London, UK, was used, with weekly nasopharyngeal swab PCR tests and blood sampling performed. Healthcare workers were enrolled in the week of the UK lockdown, from 23 to 31 March 2020, and were followed every week for up to roughly 15 weeks. To prepare the library, 5' RACE was applied. The sequencer listed for this sample is NextSeq 500. To correct for sequencing error and PCR bias, the TCR library protocol tagged individual cDNA molecules with unique molecular identifiers. Both TCR alpha and beta chains were sequenced, and tight co-correlation was observed between alpha and beta sequence abundances in each sample. The paper's processing steps were these. Decombinator V4 was used to annotate the V gene, J gene and CDR3 of the TCR sequences. Expanded TCRs were defined as changing significantly between any two time points under a Poisson model with p below 0.0001. Abundances of TCRs were expressed as counts per million after normalisation to the total number of TCRs sequenced in each sample. MAIT TCRs were defined by TRAV1-2 paired with TRAJ12, TRAJ20 or TRAJ33, and iNKT TCRs by TRAV10 paired with TRAJ18. VDJdb, accessed 1 November 2021, was searched for CMV, EBV and SARS-CoV-2 annotated TCRs, excluding TCRs annotated for multiple antigens. In TCRdb, the public reads were trimmed at Q25 with fastp and aligned with MiXCR, with productive beta chains retained. Identical CDR3 proteins give one entry, which carries the most common genes and DNA. The V and J calls were not made by the authors but by TCRdb's processing. This sample comprises fewer than 85,000 distinct CDR3 sequences, approximately 15% of them detected only once. Of the sample, roughly 1.4% is held by the ten largest clones.

A distance of 19 bases separates the germline ends of V and J, which lose 2 bases and 6 bases respectively. The germline V gene encodes CDR1 DFQATT and CDR2 SNEGSKA (reference sequence). The cysteine opens and the phenylalanine closes a CDR3 of 15 amino acids. Only CDR3 DNA remains: 45 bases, in frame from the first base. The sequence joins TRBV20-1 to TRBJ1-1; the D gene assignment is ambiguous. Sequencing used whole blood. This sequence was found in an adult who was a healthcare worker with PCR-confirmed SARS-CoV-2 infection or an uninfected control (not recorded which). In nucleotides, the sequence is TGCAGTGCTAGACAGGACCGACCGGGTCGCGCTGAAGCTTTCTTT. Translated, it reads CSARQDRPGRAEAFF.